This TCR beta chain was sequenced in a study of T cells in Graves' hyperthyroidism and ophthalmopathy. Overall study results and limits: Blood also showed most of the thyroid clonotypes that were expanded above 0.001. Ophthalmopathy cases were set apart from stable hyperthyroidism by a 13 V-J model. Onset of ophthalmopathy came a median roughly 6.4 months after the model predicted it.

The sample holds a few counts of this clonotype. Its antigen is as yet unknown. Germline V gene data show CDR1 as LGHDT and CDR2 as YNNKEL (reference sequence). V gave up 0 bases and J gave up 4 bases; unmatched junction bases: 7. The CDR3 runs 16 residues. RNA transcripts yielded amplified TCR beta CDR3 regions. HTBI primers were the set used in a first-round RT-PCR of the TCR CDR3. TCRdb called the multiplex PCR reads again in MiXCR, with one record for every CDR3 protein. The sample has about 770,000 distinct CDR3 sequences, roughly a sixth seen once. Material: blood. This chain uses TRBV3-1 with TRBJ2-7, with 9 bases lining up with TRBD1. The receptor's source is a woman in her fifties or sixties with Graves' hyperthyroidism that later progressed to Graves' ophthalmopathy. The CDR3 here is CASSQDRGTGSYEQYF. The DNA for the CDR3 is TGTGCCAGCAGCCAAGATCGGGGGACAGGGTCGTACGAGCAGTACTTC.